This entry lists 3 T cell receptor beta chains sequenced from one sample in a study of blood T cell repertoires in COVID-19. TCRdb keeps only in-frame clones here, not all; method: immunoSEQ multiplex PCR. The sample shows roughly 260,000 clones, 80% to 95% of them seen only once. Sequencing input: peripheral blood. These receptors all come from a young adult with COVID-19, enrolled during active disease.

This chain uses TRBV19 with TRBJ2-7; 8 positions agree with TRBD2. V dropped 5 bases and J dropped 7; count of bases not matched to a gene: 13. The CDR3 is 15 residues long. Germline assignment: CDR1 LNHDA and CDR2 SQIVND (reference sequence). The DNA for the CDR3 is TGTGCCAGTAGTCCCCAAACGGGAGGGCCGGGGGAGCAGTACTTC. Translation: CASSPQTGGPGEQYF.

The genes are TRBV7-2 and TRBJ2-5, with 7 positions matching TRBD1. Germline lookup yields CDR1 SGHTA and CDR2 FQGNSA. The CDR3 covers 13 residues. V lost 7 bases to trimming and J lost 5 bases; unmatched junction nucleotides: 7. The CDR3 region is CASTLTGSETQYF. CDR3 DNA: TGTGCCAGCACCCTGACAGGGAGCGAGACCCAGTACTTC.

The chain has TRBV11-2 and TRBJ1-1; no clear D. This CDR3 has 14 residues. Deletions cut 6 bases from V and 2 bases from J, with 13 bases between. Germline V lookup: CDR1 SGHAT, CDR2 FQNNGV. In DNA, the CDR3 is TGTGCCAGCAGTGCCTTTACTCTTAACACTGAAGCTTTCTTT. Protein: CASSAFTLNTEAFF. Using reference TRBV11-2 and TRBJ1-1 for the parts outside the CDR3, the full variable domain is EAGVAQSPRYKIIEKRQSVAFWCNPISGHATLYWYQQILGQGPKLLIQFQNNGVVDDSQLPKDRFSAERLKGVDSTLKIQPAKLEDSAVYLCASSAFTLNTEAFFGQGTRLTVV.